This T cell receptor (beta chain) was identified in a study of early T cells in non-severe SARS-CoV-2 infection. In the study overall: The chains were unpaired, and the sequenced material was bulk RNA from unsorted whole blood.

Unique molecular identifiers (one per individual cDNA molecule) were attached. TCRdb processed the 5' RACE reads anew with MiXCR; each CDR3 protein has one entry. The table includes about 30,000 distinct CDR3 sequences, roughly 5% detected once. Trimming removed 4 bases from V and 9 bases from J, with 10 bases in between. The CDR3 runs to 12 residues. Looked up from germline, CDR1 is SEHNR and CDR2 is FQNEAQ (reference sequence). This clonotype originated in an adult who was a healthcare worker with PCR-confirmed SARS-CoV-2 infection or an uninfected control (not recorded which). The chain carries TRBV7-9 and TRBJ2-1; D is ambiguous. The sample consisted of whole blood. The CDR3 reads CASSYPGTEQFF. CDR3 DNA sequence: TGTGCCAGCAGCTATCCGGGTACTGAGCAGTTCTTC.